This T cell receptor (beta chain) derives from a study of blood T cells in healthy people across ages. Study-wide results and caveats: The study found more naive CD4+ cells and higher diversity in long-lived than aged donors.

Then a second PCR, running about 6 to 11 cycles, was carried out with a sample-barcoded 5' primer and a J-beta primer mix. Individual samples furnished no less than 2.5 million CDR3-containing paired-end reads apiece. TCRdb reprocessed the 5' RACE reads via MiXCR and lists one record per CDR3 protein. The sample yields under 1,000,000 distinct CDR3 sequences, 46% seen once. As to this clonotype: Its specificity is not known.

This receptor was obtained from a man at least 80 years old in good health. The source material was blood.

CDR3 loop: CASRRPGQTVFNGYTF. DNA of the CDR3: TGCGCCAGCAGACGTCCGGGACAAACCGTATTCAATGGCTACACCTTC. This chain connects TRBV4-1 to TRBJ1-2; possible D gene TRBD1, 6 bases. The V and J ends lost 6 bases and 6 bases respectively, with 23 bases between them. CDR1 is MGHRA, CDR2 YSYEKL, per germline. CDR3 length: 16 amino acids.